These 24 T cell receptor beta chains share one sample of origin, sequenced in a study of blood T cell repertoires in COVID-19. Clones were sequenced by immunoSEQ multiplex PCR, and TCRdb holds only the in-frame ones, with some missing. This table has 150,000 or so clones, more than 75% appearing once. The sequencing sample was made of peripheral blood. Every receptor here comes from a man aged 80 or over with acute or convalescent COVID-19.

This rearrangement joins TRBV6-5 to TRBJ2-7; 8 bases are a match to TRBD1. The ends lost 6 bases at V and 6 bases at J; junction bases unmatched: 10. This CDR3 is 14 amino acids long. Germline V gene lookup returns CDR1 MNHEY and CDR2 SVGAGI. The CDR3 spells CASSSRGLLSEQYF. For the CDR3, the DNA is TGTGCCAGCAGCAGCAGGGGGCTTCTATCCGAGCAGTACTTC.

This chain uses TRBV5-1 with TRBJ1-2; 8 nucleotides agree with TRBD1. This CDR3 is built from 15 residues. Trimming took 4 bases from V and 2 from J; bases not matched to a gene: 7. Germline V gene sequence: CDR1 SGHRS, CDR2 YFSETQ. The CDR3 reads CASSARQGTNYGYTF. CDR3 DNA sequence: TGCGCCAGCAGCGCGAGACAGGGGACAAACTATGGCTACACCTTC.

The rearrangement joins TRBV11-2 to TRBJ2-7, with 8 bases that match TRBD2. Looked up from germline, CDR1 is SGHAT and CDR2 is FQNNGV. V lost 5 bases to trimming and J lost 3 bases; unmatched junction nucleotides: 12. CDR3 length equals 16 residues. The DNA of the CDR3 is TGTGCCAGCAGCCCTACCCGAACTAGCGGCTTCTACGAGCAGTACTTC. Protein: CASSPTRTSGFYEQYF.

CDR3 protein: CASSVSGAGANVLTF. CDR3 nucleotides: TGTGCCAGCAGCGTATCCGGAGCTGGGGCCAACGTCCTGACTTTC. The chain uses TRBV9 and TRBJ2-6; no reliable D call. Germline assignment: CDR1 SGDLS and CDR2 YYNGEE. Trimming left V 1 base short and J 2 bases short, with 7 bases between. CDR3 length: 15 residues. The full variable domain, completed using reference TRBV9 and TRBJ2-6, is DSGVTQTPKHLITATGQRVTLRCSPRSGDLSVYWYQQSLDQGLQFLIQYYNGEERAKGNILERFSAQQFPDLHSELNLSSLELGDSALYFCASSVSGAGANVLTFGAGSRLTVL.

This rearrangement joins TRBV3-1 (or the pseudogene TRBV3-2) to TRBJ2-2; tentative D call: TRBD1 (6 bases). CDR3 length: 15 residues. V dropped 6 bases and J dropped 1 base, with 12 bases sitting between them. Per germline, CDR1 LGHDT and CDR2 YNNKEL (reference sequence). The CDR3 is CASRQTGQNTGELFF. DNA for the CDR3: TGTGCCAGCAGGCAAACGGGACAGAACACCGGGGAGCTGTTTTTT.

The chain uses TRBV19 and TRBJ1-2, with TRBD1 matching 8 bases. After removal of 3 bases from V and 8 bases from J, the junction contained 11 bases not matched to a gene. This CDR3 contains 15 residues. The V gene's germline CDR1 is LNHDA and CDR2 SQIVND (reference sequence). DNA for the CDR3: TGTGCCAGTAGTATCTCCGGGACAGGTATGGACGGCTACACCTTC. Residues: CASSISGTGMDGYTF.

The chain has TRBV19 and TRBJ1-1, with a tentative D call TRBD1 (6 bases). Trimming stripped 4 bases from V and 1 base from J, with 13 bases between. The CDR3 has 15 amino acids. Germline CDR1 and CDR2: LNHDA and SQIVND (reference sequence). For the CDR3, the DNA is TGTGCCAGTAGTAGAGACAGGTTCCGGAACACTGAAGCTTTCTTT. Protein product: CASSRDRFRNTEAFF.

The J gene is TRBJ2-5, the V gene TRBV28; TRBD1 aligns across 8 bases. The CDR3 has 15 amino acids. The germline gives CDR1 MDHEN, CDR2 SYDVKM. Losses at the gene ends were 3 bases for V and 5 bases for J; bases not matched to a gene: 8. The CDR3 reads CASSLWTGSSETQYF. In nucleotides, the CDR3 is TGTGCCAGCAGTTTGTGGACAGGGTCGTCTGAGACCCAGTACTTC.

The chain recombines TRBV11-2 with TRBJ2-7, with 7 positions matching TRBD2. The J segment lost 3 bases and the V segment lost 8 bases, leaving 13 bases of the junction unmatched. The CDR3 has 15 residues. The germline CDR1 and CDR2 sequences are SGHAT and FQNNGV. CDR3 nucleotides: TGTGCCAGCGCCACCTCGGGAGGCTTTATCTACGAGCAGTACTTC. Its translation is CASATSGGFIYEQYF.

V is TRBV15 and J is TRBJ2-3, with 7 bases lining up with TRBD1. Trimming removed 3 bases from V and 0 bases from J; junction bases left unmatched: 3. CDR3 length equals 15 residues. Germline V lookup: CDR1 LNHNV, CDR2 YYDKDF (reference sequence). CDR3 loop: CATSRDRKSTDTQYF. The CDR3, as DNA: TGTGCCACCAGCAGGGACAGGAAAAGCACAGATACGCAGTATTTT.

The chain carries TRBV12-3 or TRBV12-4 and TRBJ2-7; D is unclear. CDR3 length: 13 residues. The V and J ends lost 10 bases and 0 bases respectively, with 13 bases between them. CDR3 DNA: TGTGCCACCACCCGGAGCAGCTCCTACGAGCAGTACTTC. Its protein is CATTRSSSYEQYF.

The genes are TRBV9 and TRBJ2-2; D is perhaps TRBD1 (6 bases). The V end was cut by 4 bases, the J end by 1 base, with 14 bases between. Germline assignment: CDR1 SGDLS and CDR2 YYNGEE. The CDR3 is 16 residues long. In DNA, the CDR3 is TGTGCCAGCAGCTACACCCTGGGACAGAACACCGGGGAGCTGTTTTTT. Translating it yields CASSYTLGQNTGELFF.

The V and J genes are TRBV28 and TRBJ2-7; 9 bases match TRBD1. In germline, CDR1 is MDHEN, CDR2 SYDVKM. The CDR3 has 16 amino acids. The V and J ends lost 2 bases and 3 bases, in that order; junction bases with no gene match: 8. CDR3: CASSLPGQGFFYEQYF. CDR3 bases: TGTGCCAGCAGTTTACCGGGACAGGGTTTTTTCTACGAGCAGTACTTC. The full variable domain, with the rest looked up from reference TRBV28 and TRBJ2-7, is DVKVTQSSRYLVKRTGEKVFLECVQDMDHENMFWYRQDPGLGLRLIYFSYDVKMKEKGDIPEGYSVSREKKERFSLILESASTNQTSMYLCASSLPGQGFFYEQYFGPGTRLTVT.

The rearrangement links TRBV5-6 to TRBJ1-1; D uncertain. CDR1 is SGHDT, CDR2 YYEEEE, per germline. Trimming removed 4 bases at V and 8 bases at J, with 15 bases between. The CDR3 contains 13 residues. DNA of the CDR3: TGTGCCAGCAGCATCCACTCCGGAGGCGAAGCTTTCTTT. Amino acids: CASSIHSGGEAFF.

CDR3 region: CASSQGGLEQYF. As DNA, the CDR3 is TGTGCCAGCAGTCAGGGAGGGCTCGAGCAGTACTTC. The chain couples TRBV27 to TRBJ2-7, with 7 bases aligning to TRBD2. Trimming cost V 5 bases and J 6 bases; bases outside gene matches: 4. CDR3 length: 12 residues. Germline CDR1 is MNHEY and CDR2 is SMNVEV (reference sequence).

J is TRBJ2-5 and V is TRBV7-9; no definite D call. The CDR3 consists of 12 residues. V dropped 5 bases and J dropped 9 bases, with 13 bases sitting between them. Germline loops: CDR1 SEHNR, CDR2 FQNEAQ (reference sequence). For the CDR3, the DNA is TGTGCCAGCAGCCCTCCCTCCGAGGCCCAGTACTTC. The encoded protein is CASSPPSEAQYF.

The chain joins TRBV27 to TRBJ2-1, with D possibly being TRBD2 (6 bases). This CDR3 region has 16 residues. Trimming took off 5 bases at V and 1 base at J, with 15 bases between the two ends. Germline V lookup: CDR1 MNHEY, CDR2 SMNVEV (reference sequence). The DNA for the CDR3 is TGTGCCAGCAGTCCCTTGGGCGGGATTTCCTACAATGAGCAGTTCTTC. Protein product: CASSPLGGISYNEQFF.

The chain links TRBV20-1 to TRBJ2-7; 8 positions match TRBD1. The CDR3 runs to 15 residues. J gave up 0 bases and V 3 bases, and 7 bases lay outside the gene matches. Germline values: CDR1 DFQATT, CDR2 SNEGSKA (reference sequence). The CDR3 DNA sequence: TGCAGTGCTAGTTTTGGACAGGGCAGCTCCTACGAGCAGTACTTC. This encodes CSASFGQGSSYEQYF.

The chain couples TRBV2 to TRBJ2-1; D is uncertain. Trimming stripped 5 bases from V and 5 bases from J, with 10 bases between. Germline lookup yields CDR1 SNHLY and CDR2 FYNNEI. The CDR3 contains 13 residues. CDR3 nucleotides: TGTGCCAGCAGTCTTTCGAGGAACAATGAGCAGTTCTTC. Translated, it gives CASSLSRNNEQFF.

The chain recombines TRBV7-3 with TRBJ2-1; TRBD2 matches 8 bases. Germline CDR1 and CDR2: SGHTA and FQGTGA. With V trimmed by 5 bases and J by 6 bases, 9 bases remained unmatched. The CDR3 contains 15 residues. CDR3 DNA sequence: TGTGCCAGCAGCATTACTAGCGGAACTAGCAATGAGCAGTTCTTC. Amino acid sequence: CASSITSGTSNEQFF.

This clone was recorded once. The chain combines TRBV11-1 with TRBJ2-1, with 9 bases that match TRBD2. After removal of 4 bases from V and 4 bases from J, the junction contained 5 bases not matched to a gene. Germline CDR1 is SGHAT and CDR2 is FQDESV (reference sequence). The CDR3 extends over 15 amino acids. The CDR3 sequence is CASSSRGGQYNEQFF. The CDR3 DNA reads as TGTGCCAGCAGCTCGCGGGGGGGCCAGTACAATGAGCAGTTCTTC.

The genes are TRBV5-4 and TRBJ2-3; possibly TRBD2 for D (6 bases). The V end was cut by 9 bases, the J end by 4 bases, with 15 bases between. The CDR3 has 13 residues. Germline CDR1 and CDR2: SGHNT and YYREEE (reference sequence). CDR3 DNA sequence: TGTGCCACGGATGTGCGGGGCGCAGATACGCAGTATTTT. It translates to CATDVRGADTQYF.

This clone has a handful of counts. V gene TRBV2 combines with J gene TRBJ1-2; D gene ambiguous. The CDR3 consists of 14 residues. The V gene's germline CDR1 is SNHLY and CDR2 FYNNEI. Trimming pared 4 bases from V and 4 bases from J, leaving 13 bases between. The CDR3 DNA reads TGTGCCAGCAGTGCGGCAGGTTTTACCTATGGCTACACCTTC. Its protein is CASSAAGFTYGYTF.

The rearrangement links TRBV6-1 to TRBJ2-3; the D gene is possibly TRBD1 (5 bases). Germline loops: CDR1 MNHNS, CDR2 SASEGT. Trimming took off 2 bases at V and 7 bases at J, with 13 bases between the two ends. The CDR3 is made up of 14 amino acids. CDR3 amino acids: CASSESAGRNTQYF. CDR3 coding DNA: TGTGCCAGCAGTGAAAGTGCAGGGCGGAATACGCAGTATTTT.